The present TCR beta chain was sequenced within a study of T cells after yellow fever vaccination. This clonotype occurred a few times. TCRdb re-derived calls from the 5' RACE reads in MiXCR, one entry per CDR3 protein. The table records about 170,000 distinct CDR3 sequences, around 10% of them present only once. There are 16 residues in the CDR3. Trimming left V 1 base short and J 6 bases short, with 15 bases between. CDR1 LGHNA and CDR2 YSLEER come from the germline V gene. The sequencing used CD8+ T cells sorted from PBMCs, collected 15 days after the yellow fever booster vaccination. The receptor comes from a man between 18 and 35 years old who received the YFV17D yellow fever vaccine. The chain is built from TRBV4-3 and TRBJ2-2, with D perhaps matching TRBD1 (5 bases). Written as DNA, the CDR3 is TGCGCCAGCAGCCAAGGGGCGGCAGGGCTATCCGGGGAGCTGTTTTTT. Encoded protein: CASSQGAAGLSGELFF.